This T cell receptor (beta chain) was identified in a study of siplizumab effects on memory and regulatory T cells. Overall study findings and caveats: Naive T cell populations appeared to exhibit greater diversity than memory cells and appeared to be major alloresponse contributors. Where siplizumab was present, mappable alloreactive CD4+ clones averaged about 70% Treg-derived, compared with about 25% in controls.

V lost 5 bases to trimming and J lost 5 bases; unmatched junction nucleotides: 6. This CDR3 is 13 amino acids long. Germline V CDR1 and CDR2: LNHNV, YYDKDF (reference sequence). Method: immunoSEQ multiplex PCR; TCRdb's copy keeps in-frame clones and lacks some. The sample carries some 97,000 clones, about 90% recorded once. Notes on this clone: The antigen is not known.

Sequencing used Tregs sorted from blood. V gene TRBV15 combines with J gene TRBJ2-7; 7 nucleotides align to TRBD1. The clonotype originates from a human donor in good health. The CDR3 region has the DNA TGTGCCACCAGCTCACAGGGGTTCCACGAGCAGTACTTC. It translates to CATSSQGFHEQYF.